One and the same sample provided the 18 T cell receptor beta chains below, sequenced in a study of blood T cell repertoires in COVID-19. The protocol was immunoSEQ multiplex PCR, while the TCRdb copy is restricted to in-frame clones and leaves out a portion. In the table there are some 260,000 clones, 88% of which are singletons. Material for sequencing was peripheral blood. The source is a woman between 40 and 50 years old who had recovered from COVID-19.

The chain combines TRBV18 with TRBJ1-5, with a possible D match to TRBD1 (5 bases). Germline CDR1 is KGHSH and CDR2 is LQKENI. The germline V and J ends were trimmed by 2 bases and 5 bases, with 16 bases remaining between them. The CDR3 is 16 residues long. The CDR3 loop reads CASSPRGLGSYQPQHF. The CDR3 region has the DNA TGTGCCAGCTCACCAAGGGGACTGGGGTCTTATCAGCCCCAGCATTTT.

This chain uses TRBV6-5 with TRBJ1-2, with TRBD1 as a possible D gene (5 bases). The germline gives CDR1 MNHEY, CDR2 SVGAGI. V shed 8 bases and J shed 8 bases, with 9 bases lying between them. The CDR3 spans 10 residues. In DNA form, the CDR3 reads TGTGCCAGCTTCCGGGGGGGCTACACCTTC. Encoded protein: CASFRGGYTF.

J is TRBJ1-3 and V is TRBV21-1; the D call of TRBD1 is as the table states it, not checked on the DNA. TRBV21-1 is described as a pseudogene. The CDR3 loop spans 15 amino acids. This CDR3 reads CASRTLRGRGNTIYF. CDR3 bases: TGTGCCAGCAGGACCCTCAGGGGAAGAGGAAACACCATATATTTT.

V is TRBV6-2 or TRBV6-3 and J is TRBJ2-7, with a tentative D call TRBD1 (6 bases). CDR1 is MNHEY, CDR2 SVGEGT, per germline. V dropped 5 bases and J dropped 3 bases, with 11 bases sitting between them. There are 13 residues in the CDR3. CDR3 coding DNA: TGTGCCAGCAGTCCGGGACACGGCTACGAGCAGTACTTC. Protein sequence: CASSPGHGYEQYF.

The chain is built from TRBV25-1 and TRBJ2-1; 8 bases line up with TRBD2. Germline CDR1 reads MGHDK; CDR2 reads SYGVNS. The CDR3 totals 16 residues. J was trimmed by 9 bases and V by 4 bases; bases with no gene match: 14. This chain's CDR3 is CASSARGGLGWGEQFF. The CDR3 DNA reads as TGTGCCAGCAGTGCCCGTGGGGGACTAGGGTGGGGTGAGCAGTTCTTC.

The chain uses TRBV30 and TRBJ2-3; TRBD2 matches at 11 bases. Germline CDR1 GTSNPN, CDR2 SVGIG (reference sequence). Losses at the gene ends were 8 bases for V and 4 bases for J; bases not matched to a gene: 5. This CDR3 region has 13 residues. The CDR3 region is CASLAGGADTQYF. CDR3 DNA: TGTGCCAGCCTAGCGGGAGGTGCAGATACGCAGTATTTT.

The chain joins TRBV27 to TRBJ1-6, with 7 nucleotides matching TRBD1. CDR3 length: 15 amino acids. J gave up 4 bases and V 5 bases, and 5 bases lay outside the gene matches. Germline CDR1 reads MNHEY; CDR2 reads SMNVEV (reference sequence). The CDR3 nucleotides read TGTGCCAGCAGTGCCAGACAGGGATATAATTCACCCCTCCACTTT. Translation: CASSARQGYNSPLHF.

The genes are TRBV6-6 and TRBJ2-7; 11 nucleotides agree with TRBD2. The CDR3 has 15 amino acids. The V gene end was trimmed by 5 bases and the J gene end by 2 bases; junction bases not matched to a gene: 5. Germline assignment: CDR1 MNHNY and CDR2 SVGAGI (reference sequence). The CDR3 spells CASSGGLAAAYEQYV. CDR3 nucleotide sequence: TGTGCCAGCAGTGGGGGACTAGCGGCCGCCTACGAGCAGTACGTC.

V and J are TRBV3-1 (or the pseudogene TRBV3-2) and TRBJ2-5; D is uncertain. Per germline, CDR1 LGHDT and CDR2 YNNKEL (reference sequence). The CDR3 runs to 14 residues. V was trimmed by 4 bases and J by 5 bases, leaving 14 bases between them. The CDR3 coding sequence is TGTGCCAGCAGCCCGTCCGGAGCCCGCGAGACCCAGTACTTC. Amino acids: CASSPSGARETQYF.

The CDR3: CASSQDLGTQAYGYTF. CDR3 DNA sequence: TGCGCCAGCAGCCAAGATTTGGGCACCCAAGCCTATGGCTACACCTTC. The chain links TRBV4-1 to TRBJ1-2; D is unclear. V lost 0 bases, J lost 4 bases, and 15 bases lay in between. The CDR3 contains 16 residues. Germline V gene sequence: CDR1 MGHRA, CDR2 YSYEKL.

The CDR3 DNA is TGCGCCAGCAGCTTGGTCCAGGGGGCCGCTAATGAAAAACTGTTTTTT. This encodes CASSLVQGAANEKLFF. The rearrangement links TRBV5-1 to TRBJ1-4, with TRBD1 identical over 8 bases. The germline V gene has CDR1 SGHRS and CDR2 YFSETQ. The CDR3 runs to 16 residues. After removal of 0 bases from V and 3 bases from J, the junction contained 4 bases not matched to a gene. Based on the CDR3 plus reference TRBV5-1 and TRBJ1-4, the full variable domain is KAGVTQTPRYLIKTRGQQVTLSCSPISGHRSVSWYQQTPGQGLQFLFEYFSETQRNKGNFPGRFSGRQFSNSRSEMNVSTLELGDSALYLCASSLVQGAANEKLFFGSGTQLSVL.

The CDR3 sequence is CATGGGFYEQYF. DNA of the CDR3: TGTGCCACCGGGGGGGGATTCTACGAGCAGTACTTC. V is TRBV14 and J is TRBJ2-7; 8 nucleotides line up with TRBD2. Germline V gene lookup returns CDR1 SGHDN and CDR2 FVKESK. V lost 10 bases and J lost 3; bases outside the gene matches: 5. The CDR3 length is 12 residues. The full variable domain, in which reference TRBV14 and TRBJ2-7 provide the parts outside the CDR3, is EAGVTQFPSHSVIEKGQTVTLRCDPISGHDNLYWYRRVMGKEIKFLLHFVKESKQDESGMPNNRFLAERTGGTYSTLKVQPAELEDSGVYFCATGGGFYEQYFGPGTRLTVT.

This rearrangement joins TRBV5-1 to TRBJ2-3, with D unresolved. V was cut by 0 bases and J by 5 bases, with 13 bases left in between. CDR1 and CDR2 from the germline V gene are SGHRS and YFSETQ. There are 15 residues in the CDR3. CDR3 amino acids: CASSLGPPQVDTQYF. In DNA form, the CDR3 reads TGCGCCAGCAGCTTGGGTCCCCCGCAGGTAGATACGCAGTATTTT.

This clone was found once. CDR3: CASSPGLNTGELFF. DNA of the CDR3: TGCGCCAGCAGCCCGGGACTCAACACCGGGGAGCTGTTTTTT. The chain carries TRBV4-3 and TRBJ2-2; weak D call: TRBD2 (6 bases). The CDR3 contains 14 residues. Germline V gene sequence: CDR1 LGHNA, CDR2 YSLEER. The germline V and J ends were trimmed by 4 bases and 2 bases, with 8 bases remaining between them.

The V gene is TRBV10-3, the J gene TRBJ2-1; TRBD2 matches 14 bases. V was pared by 6 bases and J by 8 bases, with 9 bases of the junction left unmatched. The CDR3 has 16 amino acids. Germline assignment: CDR1 ENHRY and CDR2 SYGVKD. In DNA form, the CDR3 reads TGTGCCATCAGGGGGGGGACTAGCGGGAGTCGGGATGAGCAGTTCTTC. The encoded protein is CAIRGGTSGSRDEQFF.

This clone was seen once. V usage is TRBV10-3 and J usage is TRBJ2-2; tentatively, D is TRBD1 (6 bases). The CDR3 spans 14 residues. CDR1 and CDR2 (germline): ENHRY, SYGVKD. Trimming left V 7 bases short and J 0 bases short, with 9 bases between. The CDR3 loop reads CAIKGHPNTGELFF. The CDR3 DNA reads as TGTGCCATCAAGGGACACCCGAACACCGGGGAGCTGTTTTTT.

The chain joins TRBV19 to TRBJ1-3; possible D gene TRBD1, 5 bases. CDR3 length: 19 residues. The germline V and J ends were trimmed by 7 bases and 0 bases, with 25 bases remaining between them. Germline CDR1 reads LNHDA; CDR2 reads SQIVND (reference sequence). The CDR3 bases are TGTGCCAGTAAAAGAGGCCCATCGGGGGAACCGAGCTCTGGAAACACCATATATTTT. Amino acids: CASKRGPSGEPSSGNTIYF.

The CDR3 is CASTQSTGTGGTAHQPQHF. The CDR3 nucleotides are TGTGCCAGCACCCAATCCACCGGGACAGGGGGGACGGCGCATCAGCCCCAGCATTTT. The genes are TRBV27 and TRBJ1-5, with 11 bases that match TRBD1. The CDR3 contains 19 residues. Germline CDR1 and CDR2: MNHEY and SMNVEV (reference sequence). Germline trimming cut 7 bases from V and 5 bases from J; bases unmatched to any gene: 19.